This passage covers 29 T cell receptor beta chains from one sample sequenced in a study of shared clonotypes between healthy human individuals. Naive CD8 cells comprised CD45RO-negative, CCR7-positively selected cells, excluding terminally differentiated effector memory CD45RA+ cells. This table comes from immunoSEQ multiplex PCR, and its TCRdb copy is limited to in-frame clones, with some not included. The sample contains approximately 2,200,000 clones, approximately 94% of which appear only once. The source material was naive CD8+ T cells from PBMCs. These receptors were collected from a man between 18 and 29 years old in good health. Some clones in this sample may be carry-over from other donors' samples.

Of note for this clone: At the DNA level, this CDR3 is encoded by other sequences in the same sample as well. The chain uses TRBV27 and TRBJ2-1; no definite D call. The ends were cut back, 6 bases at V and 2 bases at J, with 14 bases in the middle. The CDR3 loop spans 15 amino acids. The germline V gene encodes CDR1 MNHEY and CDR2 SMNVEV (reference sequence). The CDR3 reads CASSPGGRPYNEQFF. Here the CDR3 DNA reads TGTGCCAGCAGCCCCGGTGGCCGACCCTACAATGAGCAGTTCTTC.

CDR3 bases: TGTGCCAGCAGCTTATTCTACAGAGGGGAAAACACCGGGGAGCTGTTTTTT. Translation gives CASSLFYRGENTGELFF. The chain carries TRBV11-2 and TRBJ2-2; TRBD1 or TRBD2 may be the D gene (5 bases each). Trimming shortened V by 2 bases and J by 2 bases, and 15 bases separated the two germline ends. The CDR3 spans 17 residues. Germline values: CDR1 SGHAT, CDR2 FQNNGV.

The CDR3 spells CASSLSVITGEGDYGYTF. CDR3 bases: TGTGCCAGCAGTTTGAGTGTTATAACAGGGGAAGGCGACTATGGCTACACCTTC. The chain has TRBV28 and TRBJ1-2, with TRBD1 matching over 7 bases. Germline trimming cut 3 bases from V and 3 bases from J; bases unmatched to any gene: 16. The CDR3 consists of 18 residues. In germline, CDR1 is MDHEN, CDR2 SYDVKM.

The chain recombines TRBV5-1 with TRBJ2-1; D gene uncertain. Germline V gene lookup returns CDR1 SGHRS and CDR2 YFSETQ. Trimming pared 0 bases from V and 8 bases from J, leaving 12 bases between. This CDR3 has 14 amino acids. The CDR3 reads CASSLESAQHEQFF. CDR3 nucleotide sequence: TGCGCCAGCAGCTTGGAATCCGCCCAGCATGAGCAGTTCTTC. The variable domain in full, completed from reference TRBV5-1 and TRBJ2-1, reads KAGVTQTPRYLIKTRGQQVTLSCSPISGHRSVSWYQQTPGQGLQFLFEYFSETQRNKGNFPGRFSGRQFSNSRSEMNVSTLELGDSALYLCASSLESAQHEQFFGPGTRLTVL.

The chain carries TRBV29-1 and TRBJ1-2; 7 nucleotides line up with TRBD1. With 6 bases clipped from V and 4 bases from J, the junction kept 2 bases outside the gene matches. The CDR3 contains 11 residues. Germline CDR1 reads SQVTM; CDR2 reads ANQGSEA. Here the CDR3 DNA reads TGCAGCGTCGCAGGGGGCTATGGCTACACCTTC. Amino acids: CSVAGGYGYTF.

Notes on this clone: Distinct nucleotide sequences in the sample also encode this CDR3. The CDR3 loop reads CATSRVGGSSYNEQFF. CDR3 nucleotide sequence: TGTGCCACCAGCAGAGTTGGCGGCAGCTCCTACAATGAGCAGTTCTTC. The J gene is TRBJ2-1, the V gene TRBV15; unclear D gene. The CDR3 is made up of 16 amino acids. CDR1 and CDR2 (germline): LNHNV, YYDKDF (reference sequence). V lost 1 base, J lost 0 bases, and 10 bases lay in between.

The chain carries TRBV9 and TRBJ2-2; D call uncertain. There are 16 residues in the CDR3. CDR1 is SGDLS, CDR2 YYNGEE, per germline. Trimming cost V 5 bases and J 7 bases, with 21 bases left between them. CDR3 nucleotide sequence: TGTGCCAGCAGTGTTGCATCACCCGTTCCGGGCGGGGAGCTGTTTTTT. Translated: CASSVASPVPGGELFF. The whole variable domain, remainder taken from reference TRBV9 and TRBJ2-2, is DSGVTQTPKHLITATGQRVTLRCSPRSGDLSVYWYQQSLDQGLQFLIQYYNGEERAKGNILERFSAQQFPDLHSELNLSSLELGDSALYFCASSVASPVPGGELFFGEGSRLTVL.

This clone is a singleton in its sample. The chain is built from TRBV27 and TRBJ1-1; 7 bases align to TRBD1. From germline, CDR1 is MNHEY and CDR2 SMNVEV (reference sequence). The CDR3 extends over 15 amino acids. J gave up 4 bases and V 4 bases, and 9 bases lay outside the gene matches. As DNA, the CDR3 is TGTGCCAGCAGTTCCTTACAGGGGACCCGCACTGAAGCTTTCTTT. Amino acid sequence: CASSSLQGTRTEAFF.

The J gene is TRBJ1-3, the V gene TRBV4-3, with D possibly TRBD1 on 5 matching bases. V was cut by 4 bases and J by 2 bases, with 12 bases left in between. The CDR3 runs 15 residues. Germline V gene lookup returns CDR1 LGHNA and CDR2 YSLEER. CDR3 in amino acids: CASSPRRGAGNTIYF. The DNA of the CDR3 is TGCGCCAGCAGCCCCCGTCGGGGGGCTGGAAACACCATATATTTT.

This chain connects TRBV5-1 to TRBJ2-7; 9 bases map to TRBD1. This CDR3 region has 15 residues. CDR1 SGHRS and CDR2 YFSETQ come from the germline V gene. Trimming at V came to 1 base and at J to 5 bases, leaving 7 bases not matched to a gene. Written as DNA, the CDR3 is TGCGCCAGCAGCTTGTTGGGACAGGGTGCCCACGAGCAGTACTTC. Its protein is CASSLLGQGAHEQYF.

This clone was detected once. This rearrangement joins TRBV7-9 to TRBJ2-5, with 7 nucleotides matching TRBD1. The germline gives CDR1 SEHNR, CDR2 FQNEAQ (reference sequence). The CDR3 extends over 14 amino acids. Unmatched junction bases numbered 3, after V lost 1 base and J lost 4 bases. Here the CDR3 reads CASSLEGGRETQYF. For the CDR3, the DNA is TGTGCCAGCAGCTTAGAAGGGGGCAGAGAGACCCAGTACTTC. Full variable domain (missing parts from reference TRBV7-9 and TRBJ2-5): DTGVSQNPRHKITKRGQNVTFRCDPISEHNRLYWYRQTLGQGPEFLTYFQNEAQLEKSRLLSDRFSAERPKGSFSTLEIQRTEQGDSAMYLCASSLEGGRETQYFGPGTRLLVL.

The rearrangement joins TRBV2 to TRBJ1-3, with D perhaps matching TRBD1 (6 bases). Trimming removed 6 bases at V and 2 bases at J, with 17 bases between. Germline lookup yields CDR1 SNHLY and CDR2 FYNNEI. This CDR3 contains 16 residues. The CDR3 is CASRRDTSRTGNTIYF. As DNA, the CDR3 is TGTGCCAGCAGGAGGGACACAAGCCGAACTGGAAACACCATATATTTT.

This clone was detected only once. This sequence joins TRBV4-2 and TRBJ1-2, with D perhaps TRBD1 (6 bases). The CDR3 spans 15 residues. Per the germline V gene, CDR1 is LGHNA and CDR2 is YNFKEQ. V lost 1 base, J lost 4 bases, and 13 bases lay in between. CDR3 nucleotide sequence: TGTGCCAGCAGCCAAGGTACTACAGGGACCTATGGCTACACCTTC. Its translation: CASSQGTTGTYGYTF.

For the CDR3, the DNA is TGCGCCAGCAGCTTTTCCGACCGCCCTATCTACAATGAGCAGTTCTTC. Translating it yields CASSFSDRPIYNEQFF. The chain uses TRBV5-1 and TRBJ2-1; D uncertain. Deletions cut 2 bases from V and 3 bases from J, with 15 bases between. The CDR3 is made up of 16 amino acids. Germline V lookup: CDR1 SGHRS, CDR2 YFSETQ.

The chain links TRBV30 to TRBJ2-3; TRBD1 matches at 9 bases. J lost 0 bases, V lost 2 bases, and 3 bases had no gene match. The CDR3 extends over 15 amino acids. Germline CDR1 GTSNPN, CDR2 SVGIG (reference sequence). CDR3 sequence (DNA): TGTGCCTGGAGTCGAACAGGGGGCAGCACAGATACGCAGTATTTT. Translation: CAWSRTGGSTDTQYF.

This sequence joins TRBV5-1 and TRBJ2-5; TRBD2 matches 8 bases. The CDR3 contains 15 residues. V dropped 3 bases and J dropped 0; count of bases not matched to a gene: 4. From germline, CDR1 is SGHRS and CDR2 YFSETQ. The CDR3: CASSSRAGDQETQYF. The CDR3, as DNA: TGCGCCAGCAGCTCAAGAGCGGGGGACCAAGAGACCCAGTACTTC.

DNA of the CDR3: TGTGCCAGCAGAATTGGGACAAGTGTAAACTATGGCTACACCTTC. It codes for CASRIGTSVNYGYTF. V gene TRBV27 combines with J gene TRBJ1-2; D is possibly TRBD1 (6 bases). The germline gives CDR1 MNHEY, CDR2 SMNVEV (reference sequence). Trimming took off 6 bases at V and 2 bases at J, with 16 bases between the two ends. The CDR3 is 15 residues long.

This CDR3 is CASISGTGINTGELFF. The CDR3 coding sequence is TGTGCCAGCATTTCCGGGACAGGGATAAACACCGGGGAGCTGTTTTTT. This chain uses TRBV28 with TRBJ2-2, with 9 bases lining up with TRBD1. With 7 bases clipped from V and 2 bases from J, the junction kept 8 bases outside the gene matches. The CDR3 consists of 16 residues. Germline assignment: CDR1 MDHEN and CDR2 SYDVKM.

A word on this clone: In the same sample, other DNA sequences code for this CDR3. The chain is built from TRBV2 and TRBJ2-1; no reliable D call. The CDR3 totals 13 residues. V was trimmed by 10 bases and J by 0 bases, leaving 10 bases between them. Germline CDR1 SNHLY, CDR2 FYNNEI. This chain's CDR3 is CATGPSSYNEQFF. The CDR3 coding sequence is TGTGCCACCGGACCGAGCTCCTACAATGAGCAGTTCTTC.

CDR3 in amino acids: CASSSTGDSGNTIYF. The DNA of the CDR3 is TGTGCCAGCAGCTCAACAGGGGACTCTGGAAACACCATATATTTT. The gene calls are TRBV11-2 and TRBJ1-3, with 7 bases matching TRBD1. The CDR3 covers 15 residues. J was trimmed by 0 bases and V by 4 bases; bases with no gene match: 3. Per the germline V gene, CDR1 is SGHAT and CDR2 is FQNNGV.

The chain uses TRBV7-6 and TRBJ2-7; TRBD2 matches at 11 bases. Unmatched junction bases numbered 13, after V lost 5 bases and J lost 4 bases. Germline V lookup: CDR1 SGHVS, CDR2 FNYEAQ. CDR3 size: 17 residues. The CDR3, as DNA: TGTGCCAGCAGCGTAAATAGCGGGAGGGCAGTACCTTACGAGCAGTACTTC. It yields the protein CASSVNSGRAVPYEQYF. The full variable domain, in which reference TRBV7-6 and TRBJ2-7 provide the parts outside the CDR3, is GAGVSQSPRYKVTKRGQDVALRCDPISGHVSLYWYRQALGQGPEFLTYFNYEAQQDKSGLPNDRFSAERPEGSISTLTIQRTEQRDSAMYRCASSVNSGRAVPYEQYFGPGTRLTVT.

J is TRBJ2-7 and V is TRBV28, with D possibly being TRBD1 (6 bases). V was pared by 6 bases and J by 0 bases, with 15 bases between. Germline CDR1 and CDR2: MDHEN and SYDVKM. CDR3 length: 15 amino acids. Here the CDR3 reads CASRVVGDISYEQYF. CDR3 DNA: TGTGCCAGCAGGGTTGTAGGGGACATCTCCTACGAGCAGTACTTC.

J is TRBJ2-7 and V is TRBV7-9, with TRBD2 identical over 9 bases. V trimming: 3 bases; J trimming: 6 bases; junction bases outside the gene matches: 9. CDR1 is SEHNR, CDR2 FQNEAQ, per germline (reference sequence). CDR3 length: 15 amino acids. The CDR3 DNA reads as TGTGCCAGCAGCTTCGTTGGTCTAGCGGGAACCGAGCAGTACTTC. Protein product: CASSFVGLAGTEQYF. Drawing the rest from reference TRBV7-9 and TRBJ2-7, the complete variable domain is DTGVSQNPRHKITKRGQNVTFRCDPISEHNRLYWYRQTLGQGPEFLTYFQNEAQLEKSRLLSDRFSAERPKGSFSTLEIQRTEQGDSAMYLCASSFVGLAGTEQYFGPGTRLTVT.

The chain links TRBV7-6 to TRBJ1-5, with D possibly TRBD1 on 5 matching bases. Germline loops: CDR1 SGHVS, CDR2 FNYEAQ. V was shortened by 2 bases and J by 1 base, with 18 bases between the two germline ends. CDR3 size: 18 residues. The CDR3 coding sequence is TGTGCCAGCAGCTTATATCAGGGAACAAAGGAGAGCAATCAGCCCCAGCATTTT. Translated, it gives CASSLYQGTKESNQPQHF.

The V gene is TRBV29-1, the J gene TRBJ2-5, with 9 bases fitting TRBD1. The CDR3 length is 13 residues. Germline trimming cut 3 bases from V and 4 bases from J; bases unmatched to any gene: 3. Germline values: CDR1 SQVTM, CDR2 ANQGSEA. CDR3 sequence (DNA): TGCAGCGTTGAGGACAGGGGAGGAGAGACCCAGTACTTC. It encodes CSVEDRGGETQYF.

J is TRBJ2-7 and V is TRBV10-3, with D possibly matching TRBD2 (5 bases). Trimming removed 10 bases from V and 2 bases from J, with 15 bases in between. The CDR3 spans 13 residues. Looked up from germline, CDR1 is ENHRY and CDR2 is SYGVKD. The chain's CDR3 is CATMGADTYEQYF. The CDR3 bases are TGTGCCACCATGGGAGCGGATACCTACGAGCAGTACTTC.

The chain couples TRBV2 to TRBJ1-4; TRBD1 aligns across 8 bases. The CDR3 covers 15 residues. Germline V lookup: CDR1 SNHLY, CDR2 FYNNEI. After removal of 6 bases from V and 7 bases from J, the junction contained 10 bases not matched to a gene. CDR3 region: CASRDRQGRGEKLFF. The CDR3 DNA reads TGTGCCAGCAGAGACCGACAGGGGCGGGGTGAAAAACTGTTTTTT.

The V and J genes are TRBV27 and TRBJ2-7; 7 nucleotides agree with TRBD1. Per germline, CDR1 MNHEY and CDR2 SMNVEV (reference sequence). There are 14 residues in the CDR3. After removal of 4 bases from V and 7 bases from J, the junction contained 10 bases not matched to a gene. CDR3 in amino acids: CASSWDRQGREQYF. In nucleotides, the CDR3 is TGTGCCAGCAGTTGGGACAGACAAGGGCGAGAGCAGTACTTC.

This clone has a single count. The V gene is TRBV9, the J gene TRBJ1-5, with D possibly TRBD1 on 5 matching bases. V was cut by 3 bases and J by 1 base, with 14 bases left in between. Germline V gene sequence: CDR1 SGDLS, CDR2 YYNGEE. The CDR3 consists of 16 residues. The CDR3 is CASSAEPGPSNQPQHF. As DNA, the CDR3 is TGTGCCAGCAGCGCCGAGCCGGGACCGAGCAATCAGCCCCAGCATTTT.